The following is a TCR beta chain sequence with its context. Its antigen is undetermined. The data derive from a study of T cell responses to AZD1222 COVID-19 vaccine. Points from the study as a whole: Vaccine-associated CD4 TCRs ranged over spike, dominating at 160-218 and 743-854. Reportedly, nearly half the spike-specific TCRs target unmutated variant regions. Every sample of the repertoires postdated the peak T cell response.

V was pared by 5 bases and J by 4 bases, with 18 bases between. Germline V gene lookup returns CDR1 MNHNY and CDR2 SVGAGI (reference sequence). The CDR3 extends over 16 amino acids. This table comes from immunoSEQ multiplex PCR, and its TCRdb copy is limited to in-frame clones, with some not included. Of over 130,000 clones listed, 85% to 95% are singletons. The sample in question was peripheral blood, obtained on day 0 of AZD1222 vaccination. The clonotype originates from an adult in good health. The chain links TRBV6-6 to TRBJ1-5; D is possibly TRBD1 (5 bases). The CDR3 DNA reads as TGTGCCAGCAGTCAAGACAGCGTCGGTAATAATCAGCCCCAGCATTTT. Translated, it gives CASSQDSVGNNQPQHF.